This T cell receptor beta chain was sequenced in a study of identical twins. This clonotype came up many times. Using its own MiXCR run on the 5' RACE reads, TCRdb lists one record per CDR3 protein. This table has approximately 690,000 distinct CDR3 sequences, approximately 6.1% appearing once. V lost 6 bases, J lost 5 bases, and 5 bases stayed unmatched. Germline loops: CDR1 DFQATT, CDR2 SNEGSKA (reference sequence). CDR3 size: 13 residues. This receptor was taken from a man between 18 and 29 years old in good health. Sequenced: naive T cells sorted from blood. The genes are TRBV20-1 and TRBJ1-5; 9 nucleotides agree with TRBD1. As DNA, the CDR3 is TGCAGTGCCCACAGGGGGCGGGATCAGCCCCAGCATTTT. Its translation is CSAHRGRDQPQHF.